The clone carrying this T cell receptor beta chain occurred a few times. No antigen is known for it. Using RNA template, CDR3s of TCR alpha and beta were amplified with iRepertoire arm-PCR. For one-step reverse transcription and amplification, about 85-400 ng of tissue mRNA or PBMC total RNA was used. TCRdb recomputed calls from the multiplex PCR reads with MiXCR, one row per CDR3 protein. The sample includes over 15,000 distinct CDR3 sequences, roughly 64% of them seen just once. CDR1 is MNHNS, CDR2 SASEGT, per germline. Trimming left V 11 bases short and J 2 bases short, with 13 bases between. The CDR3 is 13 residues long. These data originate in a study of glioma-infiltrating T cells. Study-level points and caveats: Non-neoplastic patients had below-expected tissue-blood divergence, while all gliomas exceeded expectation. CDR3 overlap between tissue and blood was very small.

Source material: glioma tissue, nonneoplastic brain tissue, or PBMCs (not recorded which). This receptor was taken from a human donor with low-grade glioma or glioblastoma, undergoing nonglioma brain surgery, or in good health (not recorded which). This sequence joins TRBV6-1 and TRBJ2-1; D gene unclear. The CDR3 sequence is CACSTLAYNEQFF. CDR3 bases: TGTGCCTGCTCGACCTTGGCCTACAATGAGCAGTTCTTC.